Listed below are T cell receptor beta chains from one sample, sequenced in a study of shared clonotypes between healthy human individuals. Data came from immunoSEQ multiplex PCR; TCRdb stores just in-frame clones and leaves some out. This table holds just over 2,000,000 clones, over 85% found once. The specimen was naive CD8+ T cells sorted from blood. The source of these receptors is a man aged 18 to 35 in good health. Each CDR3 is given with its conserved first and last residue. D genes are given only for firm matches. Expanded clones are given a class, and other clones once, few, many or no size at all.

V: TRBV7-9; J: TRBJ2-7; size: .; D: TRBD1; DNA: TGTGCCAGCAGCTTAGCGACAGGGGAGAACTCCTACGAGCAGTACTTC; CDR3: CASSLATGENSYEQYF
V: TRBV4-3; J: TRBJ2-7; size: .; D: .; DNA: TGCGCCAGCAGCCTAACCGCGGACTCCTACGAGCAGTACTTC; CDR3: CASSLTADSYEQYF
V: TRBV6-1; J: TRBJ2-7; size: .; D: TRBD1; DNA: TGTGCCAGCCGGGTCCTCGGACAGGGTTTAAACGAGCAGTACTTC; CDR3: CASRVLGQGLNEQYF
V: TRBV10-3; J: TRBJ2-1; size: .; D: TRBD1; DNA: TGTGCCGCCTCCGGGACAGGGGCCCCCAACTCCTGCAATGAGCAGTTCTTC; CDR3: CAASGTGAPNSCNEQFF
V: TRBV5-6; J: TRBJ1-5; size: .; D: TRBD1; DNA: TGTGCCAGCAGCTTTTGGGACAGGGGGGACAATCAGCCCCAGCATTTT; CDR3: CASSFWDRGDNQPQHF
V: TRBV27; J: TRBJ1-2; size: .; D: TRBD1; DNA: TGTGCCAGCAAATTGGGACAGGGGGCGGGGTATGGCTACACCTTC; CDR3: CASKLGQGAGYGYTF
V: TRBV7-9; J: TRBJ2-5; size: .; D: .; DNA: TGTGCCAGCAGCGAATCAGTGGGAGAGGAAGAGACCCAGTACTTC; CDR3: CASSESVGEEETQYF
V: TRBV19; J: TRBJ1-1; size: once; D: .; DNA: TGTGCCAGTAGTATCCGTCCTGCGGATATGAACACTGAAGCTTTCTTT; CDR3: CASSIRPADMNTEAFF
V: TRBV12-5; J: TRBJ2-4; size: .; D: .; DNA: TGTGCTAGTGGCCCCGGAGGGGGCATTCAGTACTTC; CDR3: CASGPGGGIQYF
V: TRBV6-5; J: TRBJ2-7; size: .; D: .; DNA: TGTGCCAGCAGTTACAACCAGGGGAAAGCCTACGAGCAGTACTTC; CDR3: CASSYNQGKAYEQYF
V: TRBV20-1; J: TRBJ2-7; size: .; D: .; DNA: TGCAGTGCTACCACAGCGTACGAGCAGTACTTC; CDR3: CSATTAYEQYF
V: TRBV7-9; J: TRBJ2-7; size: .; D: TRBD1; DNA: TGTGCCAGCAGCTTAGCGACAGGGCGCTCCTACGAGCAGTACTTC; CDR3: CASSLATGRSYEQYF
V: TRBV6-1; J: TRBJ1-2; size: .; D: .; DNA: TGTGCCAGCAGTGTTGAGGACAGTTCCGTCAATTCGTACTATGGCTACACCTTC; CDR3: CASSVEDSSVNSYYGYTF
V: TRBV30; J: TRBJ1-2; size: .; D: .; DNA: TGTGCCTGGAGTGCCACGGGACGCCGAAAGTTCACCTTC; CDR3: CAWSATGRRKFTF
V: TRBV6-5; J: TRBJ1-5; size: once; D: .; DNA: TGTGCCAGCAGTTCCTTCGCAGGGCTTAGCAATCAGCCCCAGCATTTT; CDR3: CASSSFAGLSNQPQHF
V: TRBV27; J: TRBJ2-7; size: .; D: .; DNA: TGTGCCAGCAGTTTATATGAGGGAAGCTCCTACGAGCAGTACTTC; CDR3: CASSLYEGSSYEQYF
V: TRBV7-9; J: TRBJ2-7; size: .; D: TRBD2; DNA: TGTGCCAGCAGCCAAGTTCGCCTAGCGGCAATATACTACGAGCAGTACTTC; CDR3: CASSQVRLAAIYYEQYF
V: TRBV19; J: TRBJ2-7; size: .; D: .; DNA: TGTGCCAGTAGTATCGGGGTGGGCTACGAGCAGTACTTC; CDR3: CASSIGVGYEQYF
V: TRBV5-1; J: TRBJ2-3; size: .; D: .; DNA: TGCGCCAGCAGCTTGGTAGGGGTCGGAGATACGCAGTATTTT; CDR3: CASSLVGVGDTQYF
V: TRBV27; J: TRBJ2-7; size: .; D: TRBD1; DNA: TGTGCCAGCAGTATCATCGGGACAGGATCCTACGAGCAGTACTTC; CDR3: CASSIIGTGSYEQYF
V: TRBV9; J: TRBJ2-1; size: .; D: .; DNA: TGTGCCAGCAGCGTAGCGGTTTACAATGAGCAGTTCTTC; CDR3: CASSVAVYNEQFF
V: TRBV9; J: TRBJ1-2; size: .; D: TRBD1; DNA: TGTGCCAGCAGCGTCGAGACAGGGGGTTATGGCTACACCTTC; CDR3: CASSVETGGYGYTF
V: TRBV19; J: TRBJ1-1; size: .; D: .; DNA: TGTGCCAGTAGTATACAGACAGGTGGGGGAACTGAAGCTTTCTTT; CDR3: CASSIQTGGGTEAFF
V: TRBV6-1; J: TRBJ1-2; size: .; D: TRBD1; DNA: TGTGCCAGCAGTGACATAGGACAGGGGGCTGCCTATGGCTACACCTTC; CDR3: CASSDIGQGAAYGYTF
V: TRBV5-6; J: TRBJ1-1; size: .; D: .; DNA: TGTGCCAGCAGCTTGGTTCCCTACAGGGAACATAACACTGAAGCTTTCTTT; CDR3: CASSLVPYREHNTEAFF
V: TRBV7-9; J: TRBJ2-2; size: .; D: .; DNA: TGTGCCAGCAGCCCGTCCGTGAACACCGGGGAGCTGTTTTTT; CDR3: CASSPSVNTGELFF
V: TRBV28; J: TRBJ1-1; size: once; D: TRBD1; DNA: TGTGCCAGCAGTTTACCGGGACAGGGAATGAACACTGAAGCTTTCTTT; CDR3: CASSLPGQGMNTEAFF
V: TRBV7-9; J: TRBJ2-7; size: .; D: .; DNA: TGTGCCAGCAGCTCGACAGCCTCCTACGAGCAGTACTTC; CDR3: CASSSTASYEQYF
V: TRBV19; J: TRBJ2-7; size: .; D: .; DNA: TGTGCCAGTAGTCCCAAAGGGGGCTCCTACGAGCAGTACTTC; CDR3: CASSPKGGSYEQYF
V: TRBV5-8; J: TRBJ2-7; size: .; D: TRBD1; DNA: TGTGCCAGCAGCTCTAGGACAGGGCCCTACGAGCAGTACTTC; CDR3: CASSSRTGPYEQYF
V: TRBV2; J: TRBJ2-7; size: .; D: TRBD1; DNA: TGTGCCAGCAGTGCTACCGGGACAGGACGCGTCGAGCAGTACTTC; CDR3: CASSATGTGRVEQYF
V: TRBV30; J: TRBJ2-2; size: once; D: TRBD2; DNA: TGTGCCTGGAGTTTCCTAGCGGGAGTACCCGGGGAGCTGTTTTTT; CDR3: CAWSFLAGVPGELFF
V: TRBV4-2; J: TRBJ1-4; size: .; D: .; DNA: TGTGCCAGCAGCCAAGACGGTGAAAAACTGTTTTTT; CDR3: CASSQDGEKLFF
V: TRBV4-3; J: TRBJ2-5; size: .; D: .; DNA: TGCGCCAGCAGCCAAGAGATAGGGAACCAAGAGACCCAGTACTTC; CDR3: CASSQEIGNQETQYF
V: TRBV28; J: TRBJ2-7; size: .; D: .; DNA: TGTGCCAGCAGTTCACCACAGGGATCGGGGGAGCAGTACTTC; CDR3: CASSSPQGSGEQYF
V: TRBV2; J: TRBJ1-1; size: .; D: TRBD1; DNA: TGTGCCAGCAGTGATTTAGCGGACAGGGAAGCTTTCTTT; CDR3: CASSDLADREAFF
V: TRBV27; J: TRBJ1-1; size: .; D: .; DNA: TGTGCCAGCAGTTTAGGGGGGCCCGACACTGAAGCTTTCTTT; CDR3: CASSLGGPDTEAFF
V: TRBV11-2; J: TRBJ1-6; size: .; D: .; DNA: TGTGCCAGCAGATTTGGGTCCTATAATTCACCCCTCCACTTT; CDR3: CASRFGSYNSPLHF
V: TRBV4-1; J: TRBJ2-3; size: once; D: .; DNA: TGCGCCAGCAGCCAAGGGGTTCTCACAGATACGCAGTATTTT; CDR3: CASSQGVLTDTQYF
V: TRBV4-2; J: TRBJ1-4; size: .; D: .; DNA: TGTGCCAGCAGCCTCACAGGGATGGGAAAACTGTTTTTT; CDR3: CASSLTGMGKLFF
V: TRBV5-7; J: TRBJ2-7; size: few; D: .; DNA: TGTGCCAGCAGCTTAAAGGGGAGAGAAGGATACGAGCAGTACTTC; CDR3: CASSLKGREGYEQYF
V: TRBV9; J: TRBJ1-2; size: .; D: .; DNA: TGTGCCAGCAGCCCGGGGGGCGCGGGCTACACCTTC; CDR3: CASSPGGAGYTF
V: TRBV7-9; J: TRBJ2-1; size: .; D: .; DNA: TGTGCCAGCAGTACGATCCCCTACAATGAGCAGTTCTTC; CDR3: CASSTIPYNEQFF
V: TRBV7-9; J: TRBJ1-3; size: .; D: .; DNA: TGTGCCAGCAGCTTATCACCCTCTGGAAACACCATATATTTT; CDR3: CASSLSPSGNTIYF
V: TRBV18; J: TRBJ1-6; size: .; D: .; DNA: TGTGCCAGCTCCCCTGAGGATTCACCCCTCCACTTT; CDR3: CASSPEDSPLHF
V: TRBV30; J: TRBJ2-7; size: .; D: .; DNA: TGTGCCTGGAGTGTTTTATTTATTTACGGCGGGCGAAGCTTCTACGAGCAGTACTTC; CDR3: CAWSVLFIYGGRSFYEQYF
V: TRBV6-5; J: TRBJ2-1; size: .; D: TRBD2; DNA: TGTGCCAGCAGTTACTCGGAACTAGCGGAGTACGATGAGCAGTTCTTC; CDR3: CASSYSELAEYDEQFF
V: TRBV6-1; J: TRBJ1-1; size: .; D: .; DNA: TGTGCCAGCAGTGAAAACAGGGCGAGGATGAACACTGAAGCTTTCTTT; CDR3: CASSENRARMNTEAFF
V: TRBV2; J: TRBJ2-1; size: .; D: TRBD2; DNA: TGTGCCAGCACCTTAGCGGGAGACCTCTACAATGAGCAGTTCTTC; CDR3: CASTLAGDLYNEQFF
V: TRBV7-9; J: TRBJ1-5; size: .; D: .; DNA: TGTGCCAGCAGTGACGGGGTGGCCTTCAATCAGCCCCAGCATTTT; CDR3: CASSDGVAFNQPQHF